The present entry profiles one T cell receptor (beta chain) with its context. The data originate from a study of blood T cell repertoires in COVID-19. About the study: COVID-19 samples, acute and convalescent, were from the United States, Italy and Spain. T cells, B-cell-depleted T cells, or PBMCs provided the cDNA or gDNA that served as material.

The CDR3 totals 16 residues. Germline CDR1 and CDR2: LGHDT and YNNKEL (reference sequence). V lost 1 base, J lost 4 bases, and 14 bases lay in between. In the original processing: Estimation of nucleated cell counts relied on the amplification of reference gene primers. Using immunoSEQ multiplex PCR, the repertoire was profiled, and TCRdb retains in-frame clones only, with some absent. The V and J calls and clone size are taken from that table; D and trimming were inferred from the DNA. The data contain about 360,000 clones, more than 75% of them seen just once; the ten biggest clones take up approximately 1%.

Sequenced sample: peripheral blood. The chain employs TRBV3-1 (or the pseudogene TRBV3-2) and TRBJ1-3, with D tentatively TRBD1 (6 bases). The source of this sequence is a human donor with acute or convalescent COVID-19. The donor label of this sample is uncertain. The CDR3 bases are TGTGCCAGCAGCCAAGGCCTTGGGACACAAGGAAACACCATATATTTT. Amino acids: CASSQGLGTQGNTIYF.